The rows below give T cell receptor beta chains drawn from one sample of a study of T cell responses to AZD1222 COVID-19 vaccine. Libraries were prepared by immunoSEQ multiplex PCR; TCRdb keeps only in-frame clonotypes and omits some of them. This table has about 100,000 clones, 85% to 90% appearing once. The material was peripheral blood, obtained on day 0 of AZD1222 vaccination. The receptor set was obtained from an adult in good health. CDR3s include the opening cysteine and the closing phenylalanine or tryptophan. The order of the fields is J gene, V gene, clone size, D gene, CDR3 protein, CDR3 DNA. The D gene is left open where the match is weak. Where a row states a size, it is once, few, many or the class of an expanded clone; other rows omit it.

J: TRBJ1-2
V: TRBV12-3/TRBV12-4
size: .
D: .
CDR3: CASSSYSYGYTF
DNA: TGTGCCAGCAGTTCCTATTCCTATGGCTACACCTTC

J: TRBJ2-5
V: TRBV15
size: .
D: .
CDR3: CATSQPGPRETQYF
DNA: TGTGCCACCTCCCAGCCGGGCCCCCGGGAGACCCAGTACTTC

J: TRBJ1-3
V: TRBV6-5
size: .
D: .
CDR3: CASRPGHPGNTIYF
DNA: TGTGCCAGCAGACCCGGACACCCTGGAAACACCATATATTTT

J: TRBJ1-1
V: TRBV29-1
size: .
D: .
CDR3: CSASITEAFF
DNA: TGCAGCGCTAGTATCACTGAAGCTTTCTTT

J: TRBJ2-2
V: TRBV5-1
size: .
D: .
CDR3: CATHTDSNTGELFF
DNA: TGCGCCACCCACACCGATTCGAACACCGGGGAGCTGTTTTTT

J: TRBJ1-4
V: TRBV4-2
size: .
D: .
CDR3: CASSQDGQGQTREKLFF
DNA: TGTGCCAGCAGCCAAGATGGGCAAGGTCAGACGCGGGAAAAACTGTTTTTT

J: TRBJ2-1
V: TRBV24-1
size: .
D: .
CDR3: CATSEGGGSGHYNEQFF
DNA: TGTGCCACCAGTGAGGGAGGGGGGAGCGGCCACTACAATGAGCAGTTCTTC

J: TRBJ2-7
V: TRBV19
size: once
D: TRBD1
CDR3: CASRDRGFHEQYF
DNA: TGTGCCAGTAGGGACAGGGGTTTCCACGAGCAGTACTTC

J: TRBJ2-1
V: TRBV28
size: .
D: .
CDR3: CASRIGTESGYNEQFF
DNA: TGTGCCAGCAGAATAGGGACGGAGTCTGGATACAATGAGCAGTTCTTC

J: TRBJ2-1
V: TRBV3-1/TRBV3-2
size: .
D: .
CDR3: CASSQFRNSYNEQFF
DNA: TGTGCCAGCAGCCAATTCCGAAACTCCTACAATGAGCAGTTCTTC

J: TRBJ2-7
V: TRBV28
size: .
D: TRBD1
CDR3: CASSLLEGQGSSYEQYF
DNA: TGTGCCAGCAGTTTACTCGAGGGACAGGGAAGCTCCTACGAGCAGTACTTC

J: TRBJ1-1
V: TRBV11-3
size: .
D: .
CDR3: CASSPTVGTEAFF
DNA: TGTGCCAGCAGCCCCACGGTAGGCACTGAAGCTTTCTTT

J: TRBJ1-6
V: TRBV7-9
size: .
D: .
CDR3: CASSFRTERTLHF
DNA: TGTGCCAGCAGCTTTCGGACGGAAAGGACCCTCCACTTT

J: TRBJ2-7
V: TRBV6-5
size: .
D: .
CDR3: CASWEVYEQYF
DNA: TGTGCCAGCTGGGAGGTGTACGAGCAGTACTTC

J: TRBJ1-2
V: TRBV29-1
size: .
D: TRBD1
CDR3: CSAGTGPYGYTF
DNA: TGCAGCGCAGGGACAGGCCCTTATGGCTACACCTTC

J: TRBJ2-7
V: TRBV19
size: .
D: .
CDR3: CATSIHPYEQYF
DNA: TGTGCCACCAGTATACACCCCTACGAGCAGTACTTC

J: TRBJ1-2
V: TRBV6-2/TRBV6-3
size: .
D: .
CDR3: CASSRLQGYTF
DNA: TGTGCCAGCAGTCGACTCCAAGGCTACACCTTC

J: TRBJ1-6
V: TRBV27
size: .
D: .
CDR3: CASSFGGPNSPLHF
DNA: TGTGCCAGCAGTTTCGGGGGGCCCAATTCACCCCTCCACTTT

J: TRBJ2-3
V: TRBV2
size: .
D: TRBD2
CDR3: CASSEGTSTKSDTQYF
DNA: TGTGCCAGCAGTGAAGGGACTAGCACAAAGTCGGATACGCAGTATTTT

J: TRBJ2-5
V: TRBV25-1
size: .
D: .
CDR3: CASSEWGKQETQYF
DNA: TGTGCCAGCAGTGAATGGGGCAAACAAGAGACCCAGTACTTC

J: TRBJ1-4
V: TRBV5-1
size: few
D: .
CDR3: CASSLEGREIEKLFF
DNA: TGCGCCAGCAGCTTGGAAGGCAGGGAGATAGAAAAACTGTTTTTT

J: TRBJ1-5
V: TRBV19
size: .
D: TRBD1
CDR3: CASSIKTGGDNQPQHF
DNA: TGTGCCAGTAGTATAAAGACAGGGGGGGACAATCAGCCCCAGCATTTT

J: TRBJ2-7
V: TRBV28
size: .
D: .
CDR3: CASRTGTGSYEQYF
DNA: TGTGCCAGCAGGACCGGGACGGGCTCCTACGAGCAGTACTTC

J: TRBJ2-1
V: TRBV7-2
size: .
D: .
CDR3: CASSRIARIDNEQFF
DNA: TGTGCCAGCAGCCGCATTGCCCGTATCGACAATGAGCAGTTCTTC

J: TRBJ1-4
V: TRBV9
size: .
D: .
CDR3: CASSNRNEKLFF
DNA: TGTGCCAGCAGCAACCGTAATGAAAAACTGTTTTTT

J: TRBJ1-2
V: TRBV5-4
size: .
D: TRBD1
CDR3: CASSLGTGYGYTF
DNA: TGTGCCAGCAGCTTGGGGACAGGGTATGGCTACACCTTC

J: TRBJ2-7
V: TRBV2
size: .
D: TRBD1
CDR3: CASREGQGGSYEQYF
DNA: TGTGCCAGCAGAGAGGGACAGGGAGGTTCCTACGAGCAGTACTTC

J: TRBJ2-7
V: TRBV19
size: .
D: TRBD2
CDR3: CASSRLAGGKEQYF
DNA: TGTGCCAGTAGTCGACTAGCGGGAGGAAAGGAGCAGTACTTC

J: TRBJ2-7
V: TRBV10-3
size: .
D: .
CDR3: CAIRASQSYEQYF
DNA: TGTGCCATCAGGGCGAGCCAATCCTACGAGCAGTACTTC

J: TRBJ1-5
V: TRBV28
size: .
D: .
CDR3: CASSPTGGAPGNQPQHF
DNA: TGTGCCAGCAGTCCAACTGGGGGAGCACCAGGCAATCAGCCCCAGCATTTT

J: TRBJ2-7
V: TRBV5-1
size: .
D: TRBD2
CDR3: CASSLGSLAGGGSLYEQYF
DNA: TGCGCCAGCAGCTTGGGATCGTTAGCGGGAGGAGGTAGCCTTTACGAGCAGTACTTC

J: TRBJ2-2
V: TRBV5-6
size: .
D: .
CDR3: CASSLGFSTGELFF
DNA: TGTGCCAGCAGCTTGGGGTTTAGCACCGGGGAGCTGTTTTTT

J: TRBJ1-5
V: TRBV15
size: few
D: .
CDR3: CATSRDYWDVGQPQHF
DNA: TGTGCCACCAGCAGAGACTATTGGGACGTCGGGCAGCCCCAGCATTTT

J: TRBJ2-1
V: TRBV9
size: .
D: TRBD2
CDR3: CASSVSSGRYNEQFF
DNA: TGTGCCAGCAGCGTATCTAGCGGGCGATACAATGAGCAGTTCTTC

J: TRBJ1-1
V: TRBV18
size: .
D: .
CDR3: CASSRKRETEAFF
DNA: TGTGCCAGCTCACGAAAACGAGAGACTGAAGCTTTCTTT

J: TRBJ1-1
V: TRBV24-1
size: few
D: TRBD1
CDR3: CATSDSPGTGFTEAFF
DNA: TGTGCCACCAGTGATTCCCCCGGGACAGGGTTCACTGAAGCTTTCTTT

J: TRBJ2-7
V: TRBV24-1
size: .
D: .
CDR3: CATSDFGYEQYF
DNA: TGTGCCACCAGTGATTTCGGTTACGAGCAGTACTTC

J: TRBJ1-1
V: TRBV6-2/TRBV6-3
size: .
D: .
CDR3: CASSFNLQAFF
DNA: TGTGCCAGCAGTTTTAACCTCCAAGCCTTCTTT

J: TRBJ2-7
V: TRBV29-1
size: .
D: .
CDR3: CSARVMGVGSHEQYF
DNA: TGCAGCGCCCGTGTGATGGGGGTCGGGTCCCACGAGCAGTACTTC

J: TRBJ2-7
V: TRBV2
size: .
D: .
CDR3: CASTTSGQGSYEQYF
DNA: TGTGCCAGCACCACCTCGGGGCAGGGCTCCTACGAGCAGTACTTC

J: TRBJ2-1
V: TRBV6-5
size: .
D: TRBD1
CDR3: CASTAGTGGNEQFF
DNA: TGTGCCAGCACCGCCGGGACAGGGGGCAATGAGCAGTTCTTC

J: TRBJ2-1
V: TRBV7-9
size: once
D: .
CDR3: CASSLVSGVNEQFF
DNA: TGTGCCAGCAGCTTAGTATCGGGAGTCAATGAGCAGTTCTTC

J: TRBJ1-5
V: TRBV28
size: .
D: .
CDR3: CASKVPGNQPQHF
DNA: TGTGCCAGCAAGGTGCCGGGGAATCAGCCCCAGCATTTT

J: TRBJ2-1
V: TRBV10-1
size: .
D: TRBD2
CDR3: CASSDPRLAGHEQFF
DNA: TGCGCCAGCAGTGACCCCCGACTAGCGGGACATGAGCAGTTCTTC

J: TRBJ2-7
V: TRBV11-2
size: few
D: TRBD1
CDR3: CASSLGTGGLNEQYF
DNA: TGTGCCAGCAGCCTGGGGACAGGGGGCTTGAACGAGCAGTACTTC

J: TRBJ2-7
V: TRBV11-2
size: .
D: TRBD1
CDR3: CASSFHHTTGFAYEQYF
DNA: TGTGCCAGCAGCTTCCACCACACGACAGGGTTTGCTTACGAGCAGTACTTC

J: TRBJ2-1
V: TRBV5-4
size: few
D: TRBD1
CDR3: CASSSKLGTAYNEQFF
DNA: TGTGCCAGCAGCTCCAAGCTTGGGACAGCCTACAATGAGCAGTTCTTC

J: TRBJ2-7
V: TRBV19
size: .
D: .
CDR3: CASSLWVSAEQYF
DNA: TGTGCCAGTAGTCTGTGGGTAAGCGCCGAGCAGTACTTC

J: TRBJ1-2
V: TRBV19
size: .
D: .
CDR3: CASSQNSRGPHYGYTF
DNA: TGTGCCAGTAGCCAAAATAGCCGGGGACCACACTATGGCTACACCTTC

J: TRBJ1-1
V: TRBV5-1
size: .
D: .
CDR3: CASSLVGGGTEAFF
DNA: TGCGCCAGCAGCTTGGTGGGGGGCGGCACTGAAGCTTTCTTT

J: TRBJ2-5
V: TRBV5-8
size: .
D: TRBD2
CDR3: CASSGGLAGAYETQYF
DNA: TGTGCCAGCAGCGGCGGACTAGCGGGAGCGTACGAGACCCAGTACTTC

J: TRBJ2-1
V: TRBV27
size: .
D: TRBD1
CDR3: CASSRQGFRNEQFF
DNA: TGTGCCAGCAGTCGACAGGGCTTCCGCAATGAGCAGTTCTTC

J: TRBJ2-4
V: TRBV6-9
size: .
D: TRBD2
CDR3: CASSRGTSGSRNIQYF
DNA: TGTGCCAGCAGCCGAGGGACTAGCGGGAGTCGAAACATTCAGTACTTC

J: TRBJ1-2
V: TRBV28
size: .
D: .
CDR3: CASTTPRENYGYTF
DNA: TGTGCCAGCACCACCCCCCGGGAAAACTATGGCTACACCTTC

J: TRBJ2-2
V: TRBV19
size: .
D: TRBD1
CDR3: CASSPDRVPGELFF
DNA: TGTGCCAGTAGCCCGGACAGGGTCCCCGGGGAGCTGTTTTTT

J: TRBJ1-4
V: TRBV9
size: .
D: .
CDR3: CASSGTVSNEKLFF
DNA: TGTGCCAGCAGCGGTACGGTGTCTAATGAAAAACTGTTTTTT

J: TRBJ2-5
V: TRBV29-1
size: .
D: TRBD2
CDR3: CSVGGLGETQYF
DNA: TGCAGCGTTGGGGGACTAGGGGAGACCCAGTACTTC

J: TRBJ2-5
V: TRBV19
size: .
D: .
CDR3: CASSIASREETQYF
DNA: TGTGCCAGTAGTATAGCTAGCAGGGAAGAGACCCAGTACTTC